These T cell receptor beta chains were read from a single sample in a study of beta chain features in type 1 diabetes. Sequencing was performed with immunoSEQ multiplex PCR; in TCRdb, only in-frame clones are kept and a portion is missing. The sample contains around 350,000 clones, over 10% of which appear only once. Sequenced input: naive CD4+ T cells from blood. The receptors originated from a man between 18 and 35 years old in good health. The CDR3 runs from the conserved cysteine through the conserved F or W. The order of the fields is CDR3 protein, CDR3 DNA, J gene, D gene, V gene, clone size. A D gene is named only where the DNA matches it firmly. Only some rows state a clone size, as once, few, many or a class for expanded clones.

CDR3aa: CASSITGTGFYGYTF
CDR3nt: TGTGCCAGCAGTATTACCGGGACAGGGTTTTATGGCTACACCTTC
j_gene: TRBJ1-2
d_gene: TRBD1
v_gene: TRBV25-1
abundance: few

CDR3aa: CAIFIGWGAGSGYTF
CDR3nt: TGTGCTATTTTTATCGGTTGGGGCGCCGGGAGCGGCTACACCTTC
j_gene: TRBJ1-2
d_gene: -
v_gene: TRBV30
abundance: -

CDR3aa: CASSLMTAYNEQFF
CDR3nt: TGTGCCAGCAGCTTAATGACAGCTTACAATGAGCAGTTCTTC
j_gene: TRBJ2-1
d_gene: -
v_gene: TRBV11-2
abundance: -

CDR3aa: CASSLGGGGGQETQYF
CDR3nt: TGTGCCAGCAGCTTAGGTGGCGGGGGGGGCCAAGAGACCCAGTACTTC
j_gene: TRBJ2-5
d_gene: TRBD2
v_gene: TRBV7-2
abundance: few

CDR3aa: CASSPDRGDTEAFF
CDR3nt: TGTGCCAGCAGCCCAGACAGGGGGGACACTGAAGCTTTCTTT
j_gene: TRBJ1-1
d_gene: TRBD1
v_gene: TRBV5-4
abundance: few

CDR3aa: CASSYGQGATDTQYF
CDR3nt: TGTGCCAGCAGTTACGGACAGGGAGCCACAGATACGCAGTATTTT
j_gene: TRBJ2-3
d_gene: TRBD1
v_gene: TRBV6-5
abundance: few

CDR3aa: CASSPGANTYGYTF
CDR3nt: TGTGCCAGCAGCCCCGGAGCGAACACCTATGGCTACACCTTC
j_gene: TRBJ1-2
d_gene: -
v_gene: TRBV21-1
abundance: few

CDR3aa: CASSQEGGTGVEQFF
CDR3nt: TGCGCCAGCAGCCAAGAGGGGGGGACGGGGGTTGAGCAGTTCTTC
j_gene: TRBJ2-1
d_gene: TRBD2
v_gene: TRBV4-3
abundance: once

CDR3aa: CAGQAGGLKDTQYF
CDR3nt: TGTGCCGGACAGGCGGGGGGGCTTAAAGATACGCAGTATTTT
j_gene: TRBJ2-3
d_gene: TRBD2
v_gene: TRBV7-9
abundance: -

CDR3aa: CASSLALLESDTQYF
CDR3nt: TGTGCCAGCAGCTTAGCGCTACTAGAGTCGGATACGCAGTATTTT
j_gene: TRBJ2-3
d_gene: -
v_gene: TRBV7-8
abundance: -

CDR3aa: CASSFYGKSNQPQHF
CDR3nt: TGTGCCAGCAGCTTTTACGGGAAAAGCAATCAGCCCCAGCATTTT
j_gene: TRBJ1-5
d_gene: -
v_gene: TRBV7-2
abundance: few

CDR3aa: CASSEGLAGGTDTQYF
CDR3nt: TGTGCCAGCAGCGAGGGACTAGCGGGGGGAACAGATACGCAGTATTTT
j_gene: TRBJ2-3
d_gene: TRBD2
v_gene: TRBV5-4
abundance: -

CDR3aa: CASLSGVGTEAFF
CDR3nt: TGTGCCTCCCTGTCGGGGGTGGGCACTGAAGCTTTCTTT
j_gene: TRBJ1-1
d_gene: -
v_gene: TRBV30
abundance: -

CDR3aa: CAWSVHRQSEQYF
CDR3nt: TGTGCCTGGAGTGTACATCGACAGTCAGAGCAGTACTTC
j_gene: TRBJ2-7
d_gene: -
v_gene: TRBV30
abundance: many